Shown below are 30 T cell receptor beta chains from a single sample sequenced in a study of T cell responses to AZD1222 COVID-19 vaccine. Profiling relied on immunoSEQ multiplex PCR, and the TCRdb table lists in-frame clones only, not all of them. The sample has 150,000 to 200,000 clones; approximately 93% are singletons. Sample: peripheral blood, taken 28 days after the second AZD1222 dose. The receptors come from an adult who received the AZD1222 COVID-19 vaccine.

The chain links TRBV2 to TRBJ2-7; tentatively, D is TRBD1 (5 bases). Germline CDR1 SNHLY, CDR2 FYNNEI. CDR3 length equals 14 residues. Trimming took off 7 bases at V and 2 bases at J, with 15 bases between the two ends. CDR3 loop: CASTLQGVTYEQYF. DNA for the CDR3: TGTGCCAGCACCCTGCAAGGGGTAACCTACGAGCAGTACTTC. Full variable domain (missing parts from reference TRBV2 and TRBJ2-7): EPEVTQTPSHQVTQMGQEVILRCVPISNHLYFYWYRQILGQKVEFLVSFYNNEISEKSEIFDDQFSVERPDGSNFTLKIRSTKLEDSAMYFCASTLQGVTYEQYFGPGTRLTVT.

The chain uses TRBV19 and TRBJ1-4, with 7 bases aligning to TRBD1. J gave up 0 bases and V 5 bases, and 12 bases lay outside the gene matches. There are 18 residues in the CDR3. Germline CDR1 and CDR2: LNHDA and SQIVND (reference sequence). In nucleotides, the CDR3 is TGTGCCAGTAGTTCCTGGACAGGTCGGTTTGCAACTAATGAAAAACTGTTTTTT. This translates into CASSSWTGRFATNEKLFF.

This clone was recorded only once. The V call is TRBV12-3 or TRBV12-4, the J call TRBJ1-5; possible D gene TRBD1, 6 bases. V lost 6 bases to trimming and J lost 8 bases, with 14 bases between them. The CDR3 runs 13 residues. CDR3 sequence: CASRLTGGEPQHF. CDR3 coding DNA: TGTGCCAGCAGATTGACAGGTGGCGAGCCCCAGCATTTT.

The chain links TRBV2 to TRBJ1-1, with D maybe TRBD1 (6 bases). The CDR3 covers 13 residues. Trimming cost V 7 bases and J 4 bases, with 13 bases left between them. Looked up from germline, CDR1 is SNHLY and CDR2 is FYNNEI. CDR3 DNA: TGTGCCAGCATAACAGGGAGGGTCACTGAAGCTTTCTTT. Protein product: CASITGRVTEAFF.

This rearrangement joins TRBV6-4 to TRBJ2-3; D may correspond to TRBD1 or TRBD2 (5 bases each). The CDR3 runs 17 residues. Germline V gene data show CDR1 as MRHNA and CDR2 as SNTAGT. V was pared by 4 bases and J by 1 base, with 18 bases between. The CDR3 sequence is CASSADGVGVGTDTQYF. CDR3 nucleotide sequence: TGTGCCAGCAGTGCCGACGGTGTGGGGGTTGGCACAGATACGCAGTATTTT.

This clone was counted once. The V call is TRBV4-2, the J call TRBJ1-3; a weak D match, TRBD1 (6 bases). V was cut by 6 bases and J by 1 base, with 19 bases left in between. This CDR3 spans 17 amino acids. Germline V CDR1 and CDR2: LGHNA, YNFKEQ. CDR3 DNA: TGTGCCAGCAGTCTCCAGGGGCCTGGGGATTCTGGAAACACCATATATTTT. It codes for CASSLQGPGDSGNTIYF.

The chain employs TRBV7-2 and TRBJ2-3; D uncertain. Trimming pared 5 bases from V and 6 bases from J, leaving 15 bases between. Germline assignment: CDR1 SGHTA and CDR2 FQGNSA. There are 14 residues in the CDR3. CDR3 in DNA: TGTGCCAGCAGCCCAAGGACCAAAGCCGATACGCAGTATTTT. It is translated as CASSPRTKADTQYF. Complete variable domain (other parts from reference TRBV7-2 and TRBJ2-3): GAGVSQSPSNKVTEKGKDVELRCDPISGHTALYWYRQSLGQGLEFLIYFQGNSAPDKSGLPSDRFSAERTGGSVSTLTIQRTQQEDSAVYLCASSPRTKADTQYFGPGTRLTVL.

The chain carries TRBV9 and TRBJ2-2, with 11 bases matching TRBD1. Germline V gene lookup returns CDR1 SGDLS and CDR2 YYNGEE. The CDR3 runs 16 residues. With 2 bases clipped from V and 5 bases from J, the junction kept 5 bases outside the gene matches. DNA of the CDR3: TGTGCCAGCAGCGTCTCCGGGACAGGGGGAACCGGGGAGCTGTTTTTT. Protein sequence: CASSVSGTGGTGELFF.

The rearrangement links TRBV11-2 to TRBJ1-5; D gene ambiguous. V was trimmed by 5 bases and J by 1 base, leaving 9 bases between them. Germline CDR1 and CDR2: SGHAT and FQNNGV. The CDR3 covers 14 residues. The CDR3 region is CASSPPRSNQPQHF. In DNA, the CDR3 is TGTGCCAGCAGCCCACCCAGAAGCAATCAGCCCCAGCATTTT. Full variable domain (outside the CDR3, taken from reference TRBV11-2 and TRBJ1-5): EAGVAQSPRYKIIEKRQSVAFWCNPISGHATLYWYQQILGQGPKLLIQFQNNGVVDDSQLPKDRFSAERLKGVDSTLKIQPAKLEDSAVYLCASSPPRSNQPQHFGDGTRLSIL.

The chain has TRBV7-9 and TRBJ1-3, with a weak D call TRBD1 (6 bases). This CDR3 is 17 amino acids long. Germline lookup yields CDR1 SEHNR and CDR2 FQNEAQ (reference sequence). Deletions cut 5 bases from V and 4 bases from J, with 21 bases between. CDR3 sequence reads: CASSRALGAGAGNTIYF. For the CDR3, the DNA is TGTGCCAGCAGCCGCGCCCTCGGGGCAGGGGCAGGAAACACCATATATTTT.

This sequence joins TRBV5-4 and TRBJ2-5, with 8 bases that match TRBD2. The germline gives CDR1 SGHNT, CDR2 YYREEE (reference sequence). CDR3 length: 15 residues. Germline trimming cut 4 bases from V and 0 bases from J; bases unmatched to any gene: 5. In DNA form, the CDR3 reads TGTGCCAGCAGCCTAACTAGCGGCGACCAAGAGACCCAGTACTTC. Translating it yields CASSLTSGDQETQYF.

To note about this clone: A junction end diverges from the germline sequence, so it may reflect a read error. The chain has TRBV4-1 and TRBJ1-1; no firm D call. The CDR3 length is 13 residues. Looked up from germline, CDR1 is MGHRA and CDR2 is YSYEKL. The CDR3 loop is CASSQYWNAEAFF. DNA of the CDR3: TGCGCCAGCAGCCAATACTGGAACGCTGAAGCTTTCTTT.

This rearrangement joins TRBV30 to TRBJ1-5, with 7 bases matching TRBD1. Germline V gene lookup returns CDR1 GTSNPN and CDR2 SVGIG (reference sequence). CDR3 length equals 13 residues. Losses at the gene ends were 3 bases for V and 3 bases for J; bases not matched to a gene: 2. CDR3 residues: CAWRGQHNQPQHF. CDR3 DNA sequence: TGTGCCTGGAGGGGACAGCACAATCAGCCCCAGCATTTT.

The chain links TRBV7-6 to TRBJ1-2, with D possibly matching TRBD1 (6 bases). Trimming removed 5 bases at V and 4 bases at J, with 14 bases between. CDR3 length: 14 amino acids. From germline, CDR1 is SGHVS and CDR2 FNYEAQ. The CDR3 protein is CASSPLTGAYGYTF. CDR3 DNA sequence: TGTGCCAGCAGCCCCTTGACAGGAGCCTATGGCTACACCTTC.

V usage is TRBV18 and J usage is TRBJ1-6; no definite D call. The V gene lost 2 bases and the J gene lost 15 bases, with 11 bases spanning the gap. This CDR3 is 12 amino acids long. Germline-derived CDR1 and CDR2 are KGHSH and LQKENI. CDR3 DNA sequence: TGTGCCAGCTCACCAAGCGGACGCTTCCTCCACTTT. This codes for CASSPSGRFLHF.

The genes are TRBV7-8 and TRBJ1-4; 7 bases line up with TRBD1. CDR3 length: 15 residues. Germline V gene data show CDR1 as SGHVS and CDR2 as FQNEAQ. V dropped 5 bases and J dropped 5; count of bases not matched to a gene: 8. CDR3 loop: CASSILGTVNEKLFF. The DNA of the CDR3 is TGTGCCAGCAGCATTTTGGGGACAGTAAATGAAAAACTGTTTTTT.

The CDR3 region is CASSERRENYGYTF. CDR3 coding DNA: TGTGCCAGCAGTGAAAGGCGGGAAAACTATGGCTACACCTTC. The chain has TRBV6-1 and TRBJ1-2, with D unresolved. The CDR3 contains 14 residues. V was trimmed by 2 bases and J by 2 bases, leaving 9 bases between them. CDR1 and CDR2 from the germline V gene are MNHNS and SASEGT.

J is TRBJ1-1 and V is TRBV9; possibly TRBD1 for D (5 bases). The CDR3 sequence is 14 residues long. In germline, CDR1 is SGDLS, CDR2 YYNGEE. The V end was cut by 3 bases, the J end by 6 bases, with 15 bases between. Here the CDR3 DNA reads TGTGCCAGCAGCGACGGACACTGGAATTCTGAAGCTTTCTTT. Its protein is CASSDGHWNSEAFF.

The chain is built from TRBV15 and TRBJ1-4, with D possibly matching TRBD1 (5 bases). The CDR3 length is 15 residues. The germline V and J ends were trimmed by 6 bases and 0 bases, with 11 bases remaining between them. In germline, CDR1 is LNHNV, CDR2 YYDKDF (reference sequence). CDR3 in DNA: TGTGCCACCAGAGGGACGGCAGCAACTAATGAAAAACTGTTTTTT. Protein sequence: CATRGTAATNEKLFF.

Within the sample, this clone is medium-sized (0.01 to 0.1%). The chain combines TRBV18 with TRBJ2-7; the match to TRBD1 covers 11 bases. The length of the CDR3 is 15 residues. V was clipped by 6 bases and J by 4 bases; unmatched bases: 8. Per the germline V gene, CDR1 is KGHSH and CDR2 is LQKENI. As DNA, the CDR3 is TGTGCCAGCTCTCTATGGACAGGGGGCGGGTACGAGCAGTACTTC. Protein product: CASSLWTGGGYEQYF.

This sequence joins TRBV6-5 and TRBJ2-5; TRBD2 might be the D (7 bases). Per germline, CDR1 MNHEY and CDR2 SVGAGI. Deletions cut 3 bases from V and 10 bases from J, with 18 bases between. The CDR3 consists of 14 residues. As DNA, the CDR3 is TGTGCCAGCAGTTATGATCGGGGGGCGAAGGGCCAGTACTTC. It encodes CASSYDRGAKGQYF.

This clone has a handful of counts. The chain couples TRBV7-9 to TRBJ1-6; 10 bases agree with TRBD1. Germline CDR1 SEHNR, CDR2 FQNEAQ (reference sequence). The CDR3 spans 18 residues. With V trimmed by 0 bases and J by 7 bases, 9 bases remained unmatched. Here the CDR3 DNA reads TGTGCCAGCAGCTTAGCGGTGACAGGGGGCTGGATGAATTCACCCCTCCACTTT. Protein product: CASSLAVTGGWMNSPLHF.

This chain connects TRBV3-1 (or the pseudogene TRBV3-2) to TRBJ2-2; D is unresolved. CDR3 size: 16 residues. The V gene's germline CDR1 is LGHDT and CDR2 YNNKEL (reference sequence). V lost 0 bases and J 1 base, leaving 9 bases between the germline ends. The CDR3 DNA sequence: TGTGCCAGCAGCCAAGAAACCGGGCAGAACACCGGGGAGCTGTTTTTT. Translation gives CASSQETGQNTGELFF.

The rearrangement links TRBV7-6 to TRBJ2-1, with TRBD1 matching over 7 bases. Germline lookup yields CDR1 SGHVS and CDR2 FNYEAQ. The V and J ends lost 2 bases and 6 bases, in that order; junction bases with no gene match: 1. The CDR3 extends over 13 amino acids. CDR3 in amino acids: CASSLNRGNEQFF. As DNA, the CDR3 is TGTGCCAGCAGCTTAAACAGGGGCAATGAGCAGTTCTTC.

The gene calls are TRBV7-9 and TRBJ2-2; D may be TRBD1 or TRBD2 (5 bases each). V was pared by 5 bases and J by 8 bases, with 18 bases between. The CDR3 spans 15 residues. Per the germline V gene, CDR1 is SEHNR and CDR2 is FQNEAQ (reference sequence). CDR3: CASSTAFEGQGELFF. DNA for the CDR3: TGTGCCAGCAGCACCGCTTTCGAGGGGCAAGGGGAGCTGTTTTTT.

V and J are TRBV3-1 (or the pseudogene TRBV3-2) and TRBJ2-7, with D perhaps matching TRBD2 (6 bases). Germline values: CDR1 LGHDT, CDR2 YNNKEL (reference sequence). V was clipped by 4 bases and J by 2 bases, with 18 bases between them. The CDR3 is 16 amino acids. As DNA, the CDR3 is TGTGCCAGCAGCCTAGACGGGACTCCCAACACCTACGAGCAGTACTTC. It encodes CASSLDGTPNTYEQYF.

The rearrangement joins TRBV11-2 to TRBJ2-6; no clear D. The CDR3 covers 15 residues. The V and J ends lost 8 bases and 0 bases respectively, with 11 bases between them. CDR1 is SGHAT, CDR2 FQNNGV, per germline. CDR3: CASASSPSGANVLTF. In DNA, the CDR3 is TGTGCCAGCGCCTCCTCCCCCTCTGGGGCCAACGTCCTGACTTTC.

This clone was detected only once. The rearrangement links TRBV19 to TRBJ1-1, with D unresolved. Trimming shortened V by 6 bases and J by 3 bases, and 2 bases separated the two germline ends. The CDR3 covers 10 residues. Germline V gives CDR1 LNHDA, CDR2 SQIVND (reference sequence). The CDR3 sequence: CASRDTEAFF. CDR3 coding DNA: TGTGCCAGTAGGGACACTGAAGCTTTCTTT.

The chain employs TRBV19 and TRBJ1-5; D gene unclear. The V gene's germline CDR1 is LNHDA and CDR2 SQIVND (reference sequence). Trimming left V 5 bases short and J 0 bases short, with 11 bases between. This CDR3 is 15 amino acids long. CDR3 sequence (DNA): TGTGCCAGTAGTCCTCGAGGTTATAGCAATCAGCCCCAGCATTTT. Translated: CASSPRGYSNQPQHF.

V is TRBV27 and J is TRBJ1-5; D remains ambiguous. The germline V and J ends were trimmed by 0 bases and 3 bases, with 6 bases remaining between them. The CDR3 is 14 residues long. CDR1 and CDR2 from the germline V gene are MNHEY and SMNVEV (reference sequence). In DNA, the CDR3 is TGTGCCAGCAGTTTATCGGGCACCAATCAGCCCCAGCATTTT. It specifies CASSLSGTNQPQHF.